A selection of T cell receptor beta chains follows, all from one sample in a study of OX40 agonist ivuxolimab in advanced cancers. Profiled with immunoSEQ multiplex PCR; TCRdb holds only in-frame clones, not every one. The table records 35,000 to 40,000 clones, 82% of them present only once. Sequenced material: CD4+ or CD8+ T cells sorted from blood, taken in a trial of the OX40 agonist ivuxolimab. Receptors originate from an adult with an advanced solid tumor such as melanoma, head and neck, liver or kidney cancer. The CDR3 runs from the conserved cysteine through the conserved F or W. A D gene is named only where the DNA matches it firmly. Expanded clones are given a class, and other clones once, few, many or no size at all.

clone_size	d_call	cdr3_length	j_call	v_call	cdr3_nt	cdr3_aa
NA	NA	14	TRBJ2-1	TRBV7-7	TGTGCCAGCAGCTTGACTAGGCGGTTTGATGAGCAGTTCTTC	CASSLTRRFDEQFF
NA	TRBD1	16	TRBJ2-3	TRBV4-1	TGCGCCAGCAGCCTCGGGGACAGGGGGCTGACAGATACGCAGTATTTT	CASSLGDRGLTDTQYF
NA	TRBD1	16	TRBJ2-2	TRBV7-6	TGTGCCAGCAGCAAGCAGGGACAGAGAGGCACCGGGGAGCTGTTTTTT	CASSKQGQRGTGELFF
NA	NA	13	TRBJ2-1	TRBV18	TGTGCCAGCTCACCCCTAGGCAGAAATGAGCAGTTCTTC	CASSPLGRNEQFF
NA	NA	14	TRBJ2-5	TRBV9	TGTGCCAGCAGCGTAGGTGGTACCCAAGAGACCCAGTACTTC	CASSVGGTQETQYF
NA	NA	14	TRBJ2-6	TRBV2	TGTGCCAGCAGTGACCGTTCTGGGGCCAACGTCCTGACTTTC	CASSDRSGANVLTF
NA	NA	13	TRBJ1-3	TRBV7-2	TGTGCCAGCAGAAGGGACTCTGGAAACACCATATATTTT	CASRRDSGNTIYF
NA	NA	14	TRBJ2-2	TRBV7-2	TGTGCCAGCAGCATGCAGGGTGGGGCCGGGGAGCTGTTTTTT	CASSMQGGAGELFF
NA	NA	15	TRBJ2-6	TRBV29-1	TGCAGCGTTGCTGGCGAATACTCTGGGGCCAACGTCCTGACTTTC	CSVAGEYSGANVLTF
NA	NA	14	TRBJ2-3	TRBV21-1	TGTGCCAGCAGACTCGTAAAGTTCACAGATACGCAGTATTTT	CASRLVKFTDTQYF
NA	NA	13	TRBJ2-7	TRBV29-1	TGCAGCGTTGACTCTGCGAATCCCTACGAGCAGTACTTC	CSVDSANPYEQYF
NA	NA	14	TRBJ1-1	TRBV6-1	TGTGCCAGCAGTAACGGCCGCTGGGGGGCTGAAGCTTTCTTT	CASSNGRWGAEAFF
NA	TRBD1	13	TRBJ1-2	TRBV6-5	TGTGCCAGCAGTCCCACAGGGGGCTATGGCTACACCTTC	CASSPTGGYGYTF
NA	NA	13	TRBJ1-1	TRBV19	TGTGCCAGTAGTATCGGGCCGAACACTGAAGCTTTCTTT	CASSIGPNTEAFF
NA	NA	16	TRBJ2-3	TRBV5-4	TGTGCCAGCAGCTTCACTAGCCTACCTAGCACAGATACGCAGTATTTT	CASSFTSLPSTDTQYF
medium-sized	TRBD1	16	TRBJ1-2	TRBV30	TGTGCACTTGAACTGGTCGAGACAGGGATAAGATATGGCTACACCTTC	CALELVETGIRYGYTF
NA	NA	14	TRBJ2-7	TRBV7-2	TGTGCCAGCAGCTCCTACCGGGACATCTACGAGCAGTACTTC	CASSSYRDIYEQYF
NA	TRBD2	15	TRBJ2-1	TRBV10-2	TGCGCCAGCAGTGAGCTAGCGGGAGTAAGGAATGAGCAGTTCTTC	CASSELAGVRNEQFF
NA	NA	15	TRBJ1-5	TRBV19	TGTGCCAGTAGTATCGAGGGGAAACGAAATCAGCCCCAGCATTTT	CASSIEGKRNQPQHF
NA	NA	17	TRBJ2-7	TRBV6-4	TGTGCCACCTCACCCAGGGGATGGGGGGGACCCCCTTACGAGCAGTACTTC	CATSPRGWGGPPYEQYF
NA	TRBD1	14	TRBJ1-2	TRBV28	TGTGCCAGCAGTCCAACGACAGGGCGGAATGGCTACACCTTC	CASSPTTGRNGYTF
NA	NA	13	TRBJ2-3	TRBV7-7	TGTGCCAGCAGCCTGGACTTGTCAGATACGCAGTATTTT	CASSLDLSDTQYF
NA	NA	13	TRBJ2-7	TRBV5-4	TGTGCCAGCAGCTTGGCCTCGACGGACGAGCAGTACTTC	CASSLASTDEQYF
once	TRBD2	16	TRBJ2-5	TRBV19	TGTGCCAGTAGTATGGGGACTAGCGGGAGGGCCGAGGAGCAGTACTTC	CASSMGTSGRAEEQYF
NA	NA	14	TRBJ2-7	TRBV7-9	TGTGCCAGCAGCTTAGCGGGAGTAGACTACGAGCAGTACTTC	CASSLAGVDYEQYF
NA	TRBD2	17	TRBJ2-5	TRBV18	TGTGCCAGCTCACGTAGCGGGACGCCCGGGTTCACAGAGACCCAGTACTTC	CASSRSGTPGFTETQYF
NA	NA	16	TRBJ2-4	TRBV11-2	TGTGCCAGCAGCCCTCGACAGGGAGGGGCCAAAAACATTCAGTACTTC	CASSPRQGGAKNIQYF
NA	NA	14	TRBJ2-5	TRBV2	TGTGCCAGCAGGGACCGACGTGAGGCAGAGACCCAGTACTTC	CASRDRREAETQYF
NA	NA	13	TRBJ1-1	TRBV5-1	TGCGCCAGCAGCTTGGAGGGGGGCACTGAAGCTTTCTTT	CASSLEGGTEAFF
NA	NA	15	TRBJ1-5	TRBV4-3	TGCGCCAGCAGCCAAGGCTGGGGCGGGTTTCAGCCCCAGCATTTT	CASSQGWGGFQPQHF
NA	TRBD1	13	TRBJ1-2	TRBV29-1	TGCAGCGTTGAGGACAGGTTAACGGATGGCTACACCTTC	CSVEDRLTDGYTF
NA	TRBD1	15	TRBJ2-3	TRBV27	TGTGCCAGCAGCCCAGGACAGGGGACGCCAGATACGCAGTATTTT	CASSPGQGTPDTQYF
NA	TRBD2	15	TRBJ2-1	TRBV18	TGTGCCAGCTCACCGATAGCGGGAGCTAACAATGAGCAGTTCTTC	CASSPIAGANNEQFF
NA	NA	16	TRBJ2-1	TRBV5-1	TGCGCCAGCAGCCCCCGGGCAGGGTTAAGTACCAATGAGCAGTTCTTC	CASSPRAGLSTNEQFF
NA	NA	14	TRBJ2-3	TRBV2	TGTGCCAGCAGTGGATGGGTACGGCCAGATACGCAGTATTTT	CASSGWVRPDTQYF
NA	TRBD1	15	TRBJ2-5	TRBV7-9	TGTGCCAGCAACACGGACAGGGGCGACCTCGAGACCCAGTACTTC	CASNTDRGDLETQYF
NA	TRBD2	13	TRBJ2-1	TRBV4-1	TGCGCCAGCAGCCCCCGACTAGCCACCGAGCAGTTCTTC	CASSPRLATEQFF
NA	NA	14	TRBJ1-1	TRBV10-3	TGTGCCATCAGTGAGTCGACGGACCTCGCTGAAGCTTTCTTT	CAISESTDLAEAFF
once	NA	14	TRBJ2-7	TRBV6-1	TGTGCCAGCAGTTCCCAATGGGACAAACACGAGCAGTACTTC	CASSSQWDKHEQYF
NA	TRBD1	19	TRBJ2-2	TRBV27	TGTGCCAGCAGTTTATTACAGGGGCGACCCATAACGAACACCGGGGAGCTGTTTTTT	CASSLLQGRPITNTGELFF
NA	NA	14	TRBJ2-3	TRBV7-7	TGTGCCAGCAGCTTAAGGTGGAACACAGATACGCAGTATTTT	CASSLRWNTDTQYF